This T cell receptor (beta chain) was sequenced in a study of blood T cell repertoires in COVID-19. Whole-study context: PBMCs, B-cell-depleted T cells, or T cells were the source of the cDNA or gDNA that made up the material.

As processed by the authors: Quantification of nucleated cells was approximated via reference gene primer amplification. Only in-frame clones appear in the TCRdb table, and some are missing; sequencing was by immunoSEQ multiplex PCR. D and trimming were read from the DNA, whereas the V and J calls and clone size are those reported in that table. Of about 120,000 clones listed, 90% were seen once; the top ten hold 3.8%. Recruited during active infection, patients (from Seattle) were subsequently followed longitudinally. Germline V gives CDR1 ENHRY, CDR2 SYGVKD. Trimming left V 0 bases short and J 2 bases short, with 8 bases between. The CDR3 extends over 15 amino acids.

Sequenced sample: peripheral blood. This sequence joins TRBV10-3 and TRBJ1-5; no clear D gene. This TCR was sampled from an older woman with COVID-19, enrolled during active disease. CDR3 residues: CAISESGGGNQPQHF. CDR3 sequence (DNA): TGTGCCATCAGTGAGTCGGGAGGAGGCAATCAGCCCCAGCATTTT.